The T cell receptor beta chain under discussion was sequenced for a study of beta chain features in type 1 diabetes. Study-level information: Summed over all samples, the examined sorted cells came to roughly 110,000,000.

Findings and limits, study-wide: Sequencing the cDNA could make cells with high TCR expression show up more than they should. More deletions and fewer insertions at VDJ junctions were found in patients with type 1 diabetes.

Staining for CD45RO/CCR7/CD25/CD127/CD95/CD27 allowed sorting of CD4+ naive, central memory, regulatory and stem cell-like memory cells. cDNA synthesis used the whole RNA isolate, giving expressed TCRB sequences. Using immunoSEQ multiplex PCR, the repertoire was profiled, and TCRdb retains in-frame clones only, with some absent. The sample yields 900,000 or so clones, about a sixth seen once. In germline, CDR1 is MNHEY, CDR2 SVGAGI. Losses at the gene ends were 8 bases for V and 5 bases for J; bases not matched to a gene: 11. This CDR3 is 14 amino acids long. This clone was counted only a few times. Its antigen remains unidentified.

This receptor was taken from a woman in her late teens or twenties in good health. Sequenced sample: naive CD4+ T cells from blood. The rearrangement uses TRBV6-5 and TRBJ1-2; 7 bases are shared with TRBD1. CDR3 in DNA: TGTGCCAGCCAACCCCGGGACAGCTTATATGGCTACACCTTC. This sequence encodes CASQPRDSLYGYTF.